This T cell receptor beta chain appears in the sequencing data of a study of OX40 agonist ivuxolimab in advanced cancers. For the study at large: At doses from 0.01 to 10 mg/kg, patients were given intravenous ivuxolimab every 2 weeks. Patients treated during dose escalation were battling hepatocellular carcinoma, melanoma, renal cell or head and neck cancer.

The repertoire was sequenced with immunoSEQ multiplex PCR; TCRdb's copy has only in-frame clones and lacks some. This sample has about 77,000 clones; about nine tenths occur once, and the top ten carry around 2.4%. The V gene's germline CDR1 is GTSNPN and CDR2 SVGIG (reference sequence). The CDR3 has 13 amino acids. Between the trimmed V and J ends, which lost 5 bases and 5 bases, there was a span of 14 bases. As concerns this clone: Its specificity is unknown.

Overall study findings and caveats: Clonal expansion among partial responders at 0.1-3.0 mg/kg ranked near the lowest.

This chain connects TRBV30 to TRBJ2-3; the D is unclear. The source of this sequence is an adult with an advanced solid tumor such as melanoma, head and neck, liver or kidney cancer. Source: CD4+ or CD8+ T cells sorted from blood, taken in a trial of the OX40 agonist ivuxolimab. The CDR3: CAWASAGLDTQYF. CDR3 sequence (DNA): TGTGCCTGGGCCTCAGCCGGCTTAGATACGCAGTATTTT.